The 22 T cell receptor beta chains below come from one sample, sequenced in a study of T cell clonality in common variable immunodeficiency. The protocol was immunoSEQ multiplex PCR, while the TCRdb copy is restricted to in-frame clones and leaves out a portion. Recorded here are 35,000 to 50,000 clones, none singletons. The sample was peripheral blood mononuclear cells. The source of these receptors is a person aged 18 to 75 in good health.

This clone was seen ten or more times. The sequence runs out 3 residues before the end of the CDR3; the remainder is reconstructed from the germline J gene. This chain connects TRBV2 to TRBJ2-3; 11 bases agree with TRBD2. This CDR3 is 15 amino acids long. Trimming removed 2 bases from V and 3 bases from J; junction bases left unmatched: 1. Germline V lookup: CDR1 SNHLY, CDR2 FYNNEI. The chain's CDR3 is CASSESSGRTDTQYF. The DNA read from the CDR3 is TGTGCCAGCAGTGAATCTAGCGGGAGGACAGATACG.

This clone was seen at least ten times. From the germline J gene comes the end of the CDR3, since the read stops 3 residues before it. The chain has TRBV20-1 and TRBJ1-4, with D uncertain. CDR3 length equals 16 residues. V lost 0 bases and J 4 bases, leaving 15 bases between the germline ends. Per the germline V gene, CDR1 is DFQATT and CDR2 is SNEGSKA (reference sequence). The DNA read from the CDR3 is TGCAGTGCTAGAGATCCCCGAGGCCAGTATAATGAAAAA. This sequence encodes CSARDPRGQYNEK. The full CDR3 protein is CSARDPRGQYNEKLFF.

This clone has at least ten counts. The read halts 3 residues ahead of the CDR3 end, with the missing end drawn from the germline J gene. The chain joins TRBV19 to TRBJ1-5, with D possibly being TRBD1 (6 bases). V lost 3 bases, J lost 7 bases, and 19 bases lay in between. This CDR3 comprises 16 residues. Per the germline V gene, CDR1 is LNHDA and CDR2 is SQIVND (reference sequence). CDR3 region: CASSIRSGEFGQPQHF. The covered CDR3 bases are TGTGCCAGTAGTATCCGTTCAGGGGAATTCGGACAGCCC. Full variable domain (rest looked up from reference TRBV19 and TRBJ1-5): DGGITQSPKYLFRKEGQNVTLSCEQNLNHDAMYWYRQDPGQGLRLIYYSQIVNDFQKGDIAEGYSVSREKKESFPLTVTSAQKNPTAFYLCASSIRSGEFGQPQHFGDGTRLSIL.

This clone appeared many times. The read falls 3 residues short of the CDR3 end, and the missing part is taken from the germline J gene. The rearrangement joins TRBV6-1 to TRBJ1-2; 7 nucleotides match TRBD1. The CDR3 is 15 residues long. Germline CDR1 is MNHNS and CDR2 is SASEGT. Here the CDR3 reads CASSVRGDRARGYTF. The part of the CDR3 DNA that was read is TGTGCCAGCAGTGTGCGCGGCGACAGGGCTAGAGGC.

The table lists this clone with many counts. The sequenced fragment ends 3 residues before the CDR3 boundary, so the rest is inferred from the germline J gene. The gene calls are TRBV18 and TRBJ2-5; 9 bases agree with TRBD2. Germline loops: CDR1 KGHSH, CDR2 LQKENI. Germline trimming cut 8 bases from V and 3 bases from J; bases unmatched to any gene: 7. This CDR3 contains 14 residues. CDR3 region: CASQAAGGKETQYF. CDR3 DNA, as far as it was read: TGTGCCAGCCAGGCAGCGGGAGGAAAAGAGACC.

To note about this clone: The CDR3 end lies 3 residues beyond the end of the read and is filled in from the germline J gene. V gene TRBV19 combines with J gene TRBJ2-3, with a possible D match to TRBD1 (6 bases). The CDR3 has 14 amino acids. Germline V gene sequence: CDR1 LNHDA, CDR2 SQIVND (reference sequence). The ends were cut back, 6 bases at V and 2 bases at J, with 12 bases in the middle. CDR3 region: CASRETGSTDTQYF. The CDR3 bases that were read are TGTGCCAGTAGGGAGACAGGATCCACAGATACG.

This clone was seen at least ten times. The read is 3 residues too short to cover the CDR3 end, so that end is filled in from the germline J gene. This sequence joins TRBV10-3 and TRBJ1-1; the match to TRBD1 covers 10 bases. From germline, CDR1 is ENHRY and CDR2 SYGVKD. CDR3 size: 12 residues. The covered CDR3 bases are TGTGCCATCAGGGGGACAGGGGCCATG. It encodes CAIRGTGAM. The CDR3, in full, reads CAIRGTGAMAFF.

This clone was seen ten or more times. The read comes to an end 3 residues before the CDR3 does, leaving the germline J gene to fill in the end. The chain joins TRBV10-3 to TRBJ2-1, with D possibly TRBD1 on 6 matching bases. Germline lookup yields CDR1 ENHRY and CDR2 SYGVKD. There are 13 residues in the CDR3. V was trimmed by 5 bases and J by 8 bases, leaving 13 bases between them. The sequenced CDR3 bases are TGTGCCATCAGTTATCGACAGGACGATGAG. Amino acids: CAISYRQDDE. The entire CDR3 protein is CAISYRQDDEQFF.

In this sample, this clone turned up many times. Coverage ceases 3 residues before the CDR3 finishes, and the germline J gene fills in the end. This chain links TRBV7-2 with TRBJ1-2; D call uncertain. Germline V lookup: CDR1 SGHTA, CDR2 FQGNSA. This CDR3 has 12 amino acids. CDR3 sequence reads: CASSLVFSGYTF. The DNA read from the CDR3 is TGTGCCAGCAGCTTAGTTTTCTCCGGC.

At least ten counts were recorded for this clone. The covered CDR3 bases are TGTGCCAGCAGCCAAGAATGGGCAGCCAGCTATGGC. Its protein is CASSQEWAASYG. The whole CDR3 is CASSQEWAASYGYTF. The rearrangement joins TRBV4-2 to TRBJ1-2; D is unresolved. Read coverage stops 3 residues before the CDR3 terminus; the germline J gene supplies the remainder. The germline V and J ends were trimmed by 0 bases and 4 bases, with 12 bases remaining between them. CDR1 and CDR2 from the germline V gene are LGHNA and YNFKEQ. This CDR3 has 15 residues.

This clone was recorded at least ten times. The read is 3 residues too short to cover the CDR3 end, so that end is filled in from the germline J gene. V usage is TRBV20-1 and J usage is TRBJ2-3; no clear D. Trimming stripped 6 bases from V and 3 bases from J, with 13 bases between. The CDR3 covers 13 residues. Germline CDR1 DFQATT, CDR2 SNEGSKA (reference sequence). CDR3 DNA (partial): TGCAGTGCCCGAAAGCCTCGGACAGATACG. Its translation: CSARKPRTDT. In full, the CDR3 is CSARKPRTDTQYF.

This clone was counted at least ten times. Read coverage stops 3 residues before the CDR3 terminus; the germline J gene supplies the remainder. The chain is built from TRBV20-1 and TRBJ1-2; 8 positions agree with TRBD1. Unmatched junction bases numbered 6, after V lost 4 bases and J lost 5 bases. The V gene's germline CDR1 is DFQATT and CDR2 SNEGSKA (reference sequence). The CDR3 totals 13 residues. The DNA read from the CDR3 is TGCAGTGCTATCTGGGGACAGGTTTATGGC. Protein: CSAIWGQVYG. The CDR3, in full, reads CSAIWGQVYGYTF.

This clone was picked up many times. The read ends 3 residues shy of where the CDR3 ends; the end is completed using the germline J gene. The V and J genes are TRBV7-2 and TRBJ2-5, with D tentatively TRBD1 (6 bases). Trimming took 5 bases from V and 5 from J, leaving 12 bases between them. Germline CDR1 reads SGHTA; CDR2 reads FQGNSA. The CDR3 length is 13 residues. CDR3 sequence reads: CASSLDRMETQYF. The part of the CDR3 DNA that was read is TGTGCCAGCAGCCTCGACAGGATGGAGACC.

Concerning this clone itself: The missing CDR3 end, 3 residues past where the read stops, is filled in from the germline J gene. The gene calls are TRBV30 and TRBJ2-5, with D possibly matching TRBD2 (5 bases). CDR1 is GTSNPN, CDR2 SVGIG, per germline (reference sequence). The CDR3 runs to 17 residues. Trimming left V 1 base short and J 0 bases short, with 18 bases between. CDR3 amino acids: CAWSALGESTYQETQYF. Partial CDR3 DNA: TGTGCCTGGAGTGCACTCGGGGAAAGTACGTACCAAGAGACC. The full variable domain, completed using reference TRBV30 and TRBJ2-5, is SQTIHQWPATLVQPVGSPLSLECTVEGTSNPNLYWYRQAAGRGLQLLFYSVGIGQISSEVPQNLSASRPQDRQFILSSKKLLLSDSGFYLCAWSALGESTYQETQYFGPGTRLLVL.

A word on this clone: Read coverage stops 3 residues before the CDR3 terminus; the germline J gene supplies the remainder. The chain carries TRBV18 and TRBJ2-7; 13 bases match TRBD2. There are 17 residues in the CDR3. Unmatched junction bases numbered 8, after V lost 2 bases and J lost 4 bases. Germline-derived CDR1 and CDR2 are KGHSH and LQKENI. The covered CDR3 bases are TGTGCCAGCTCACCAGAGACTAGCGGGAGGCCCCGGTACGAG. Translation: CASSPETSGRPRYE. In full, the CDR3 reads CASSPETSGRPRYEQYF. The whole variable domain, filled in from reference TRBV18 and TRBJ2-7, reads NAGVMQNPRHLVRRRGQEARLRCSPMKGHSHVYWYRQLPEEGLKFMVYLQKENIIDESGMPKERFSAEFPKEGPSILRIQQVVRGDSAAYFCASSPETSGRPRYEQYFGPGTRLTVT.

About this clone: Read coverage stops 3 residues before the CDR3 terminus; the germline J gene supplies the remainder. This sequence joins TRBV2 and TRBJ1-6; no reliable D call. Trimming left V 4 bases short and J 4 bases short, with 11 bases between. Germline-derived CDR1 and CDR2 are SNHLY and FYNNEI. The CDR3 runs to 15 residues. The covered CDR3 bases are TGTGCCAGCAGTGTGGTTTTAGGGTATAATTCACCC. Protein: CASSVVLGYNSP. The whole CDR3 sequence reads CASSVVLGYNSPLHF.

This clone appeared many times. The read terminates 3 residues ahead of where the CDR3 ends, so the germline J gene completes it. The rearrangement links TRBV30 to TRBJ1-2; TRBD1 might be the D (5 bases). Germline V gene data show CDR1 as GTSNPN and CDR2 as SVGIG (reference sequence). The CDR3 totals 13 residues. The V gene lost 4 bases and the J gene lost 2 bases, with 11 bases spanning the gap. The part of the CDR3 DNA that was read is TGTGCCTGGACGGGGGGTTTGAACTATGGC. Encoded protein: CAWTGGLNYG. The full CDR3 reads CAWTGGLNYGYTF.

This clone was counted at least ten times. The read ends 3 residues shy of where the CDR3 ends; the end is completed using the germline J gene. The rearrangement joins TRBV19 to TRBJ1-3, with a possible D match to TRBD1 (5 bases). The V gene's germline CDR1 is LNHDA and CDR2 SQIVND (reference sequence). With 4 bases removed from V and 4 bases from J, the gap between germline ends came to 11 bases. CDR3 length: 14 amino acids. CDR3 protein: CASSTQGAGNTIYF. CDR3 DNA (partial): TGTGCCAGTAGTACCCAGGGTGCGGGAAACACC.

This clone was counted at least ten times. Sequencing ends 3 residues short of the CDR3 end; the germline J gene provides the rest. The chain carries TRBV6-1 and TRBJ2-7; possibly TRBD2 for D (6 bases). The CDR3 spans 14 residues. V dropped 4 bases and J dropped 0 bases, with 10 bases sitting between them. The germline gives CDR1 MNHNS, CDR2 SASEGT. The sequenced part of the CDR3 DNA is TGTGCCAGCAGTGGGGGACTGAGCTCCTACGAG. It is translated as CASSGGLSSYE. In full, the CDR3 reads CASSGGLSSYEQYF.

This clone showed up just a few times. Read coverage stops 3 residues before the CDR3 terminus; the germline J gene supplies the remainder. The rearrangement joins TRBV7-9 to TRBJ2-5, with D perhaps TRBD1 (6 bases). The CDR3 extends over 14 amino acids. With 6 bases removed from V and 6 bases from J, the gap between germline ends came to 17 bases. Germline lookup yields CDR1 SEHNR and CDR2 FQNEAQ (reference sequence). The covered CDR3 bases are TGTGCCAGCAGGCCGACAGGAGTTGTTCAGACC. This gives the protein CASRPTGVVQT. The whole CDR3 region reads CASRPTGVVQTQYF. Complete variable domain (other parts from reference TRBV7-9 and TRBJ2-5): DTGVSQNPRHKITKRGQNVTFRCDPISEHNRLYWYRQTLGQGPEFLTYFQNEAQLEKSRLLSDRFSAERPKGSFSTLEIQRTEQGDSAMYLCASRPTGVVQTQYFGPGTRLLVL.

On this clone itself: The read finishes 3 residues shy of the CDR3 end, and the germline J gene is used to complete it. This rearrangement joins TRBV20-1 to TRBJ2-7; 7 nucleotides line up with TRBD2. The CDR3 is 13 residues long. The V gene's germline CDR1 is DFQATT and CDR2 SNEGSKA (reference sequence). Germline trimming cut 0 bases from V and 6 bases from J; bases unmatched to any gene: 5. The sequenced part of the CDR3 DNA is TGCAGTGCTAGAGATCAAGCTAGCGGCGAG. This sequence encodes CSARDQASGE. The complete CDR3 reads CSARDQASGEQYF.

Concerning this clone: Read sequence stops 3 residues before the CDR3 end, and the germline J gene provides the missing end. This chain connects TRBV7-8 to TRBJ2-1; D is perhaps TRBD1 (6 bases). CDR3 size: 13 residues. The germline V gene encodes CDR1 SGHVS and CDR2 FQNEAQ. Trimming cost V 2 bases and J 7 bases, with 9 bases left between them. The CDR3 loop is CASSLTGQNEQFF. The CDR3 DNA, read in part, is TGTGCCAGCAGCTTAACAGGGCAGAATGAG.